The 20 T cell receptor beta chains below all came from one sample that was sequenced in a study of shared clonotypes between healthy human individuals. It was CD45RO-negative cells, positively selected for CCR7, that made up naive CD8 cells, with terminally differentiated effector memory CD45RA+ cells excluded. Only in-frame clones appear in the TCRdb table, and some are missing; sequencing was by immunoSEQ multiplex PCR. The table has nearly 2 million clones, 85% to 95% seen once. Sequenced: naive CD8+ T cells sorted from blood. All receptors derive from a man between 18 and 29 years old in good health.

Concerning this clone itself: Other DNA sequences of this sample code for an identical CDR3. The V and J genes are TRBV9 and TRBJ2-7; 7 nucleotides align to TRBD2. The CDR3 contains 15 residues. Germline trimming cut 0 bases from V and 0 bases from J; bases unmatched to any gene: 3. Germline values: CDR1 SGDLS, CDR2 YYNGEE. Here the CDR3 reads CASSVGLAASYEQYF. Here the CDR3 DNA reads TGTGCCAGCAGCGTAGGCCTAGCGGCCTCCTACGAGCAGTACTTC.

This clone showed up just a few times. The rearrangement joins TRBV7-9 to TRBJ1-2; no firm D call. The V end lost 1 base, the J end lost 6 bases, and 18 bases lay between the germline ends. The CDR3 extends over 16 amino acids. The V gene's germline CDR1 is SEHNR and CDR2 FQNEAQ (reference sequence). The CDR3 sequence is CASSLGEGWGKDGYTF. DNA for the CDR3: TGTGCCAGCAGCTTAGGTGAAGGATGGGGTAAGGATGGCTACACCTTC.

The chain joins TRBV9 to TRBJ1-2; D ambiguous. CDR1 SGDLS and CDR2 YYNGEE come from the germline V gene. The CDR3 contains 12 residues. V lost 7 bases and J 5 bases, leaving 12 bases between the germline ends. The CDR3 bases are TGTGCCAGCGCTACGGGTGGTTATGGCTACACCTTC. This codes for CASATGGYGYTF. The full variable domain, with the rest looked up from reference TRBV9 and TRBJ1-2, is DSGVTQTPKHLITATGQRVTLRCSPRSGDLSVYWYQQSLDQGLQFLIQYYNGEERAKGNILERFSAQQFPDLHSELNLSSLELGDSALYFCASATGGYGYTFGSGTRLTVV.

The chain joins TRBV30 to TRBJ2-1; D may be TRBD2 (6 bases). Germline V CDR1 and CDR2: GTSNPN, SVGIG (reference sequence). The CDR3 spans 15 residues. Trimming shortened V by 3 bases and J by 3 bases, and 15 bases separated the two germline ends. The DNA for the CDR3 is TGTGCCTGGAGCGCGGAGGGATCGGGCTACAATGAGCAGTTCTTC. This translates into CAWSAEGSGYNEQFF.

V is TRBV5-6 and J is TRBJ2-7; 10 bases align to TRBD2. Trimming at V came to 0 bases and at J to 5 bases, leaving 5 bases not matched to a gene. Germline V gene data show CDR1 as SGHDT and CDR2 as YYEEEE. This CDR3 has 15 residues. DNA of the CDR3: TGTGCCAGCAGCTTGGAAGTAGCGGGAGGTAACGAGCAGTACTTC. It translates to CASSLEVAGGNEQYF.

The chain is built from TRBV28 and TRBJ1-1; tentative D call: TRBD1 (6 bases). The ends were cut back, 5 bases at V and 0 bases at J, with 10 bases in the middle. CDR3 length: 14 amino acids. The germline gives CDR1 MDHEN, CDR2 SYDVKM. This CDR3 reads CASSEQGMNTEAFF. CDR3 DNA sequence: TGTGCCAGCAGTGAACAGGGCATGAACACTGAAGCTTTCTTT.

CDR3 loop: CASSLGTGLTGANVLTF. The CDR3 nucleotides are TGTGCCAGCAGCTTGGGGACAGGCCTAACTGGGGCCAACGTCCTGACTTTC. The V call is TRBV5-6, the J call TRBJ2-6, with 7 bases lining up with TRBD1. Germline values: CDR1 SGHDT, CDR2 YYEEEE. V dropped 0 bases and J dropped 2; count of bases not matched to a gene: 5. The CDR3 contains 17 residues.

This chain joins TRBV7-8 and TRBJ2-7; 12 bases line up with TRBD2. The germline V gene encodes CDR1 SGHVS and CDR2 FQNEAQ. V lost 5 bases to trimming and J lost 5 bases; unmatched junction nucleotides: 10. The CDR3 is 16 residues long. The CDR3 bases are TGTGCCAGCAGCGCGGGACTAGCGGGTGTTTACGACGAGCAGTACTTC. This encodes CASSAGLAGVYDEQYF.

This clone was picked up one time. This chain uses TRBV2 with TRBJ2-5; TRBD1 or TRBD2 may be the D gene (5 bases each). The CDR3 is 13 residues long. Germline V gives CDR1 SNHLY, CDR2 FYNNEI. Trimming took off 5 bases at V and 5 bases at J, with 12 bases between the two ends. Written as DNA, the CDR3 is TGTGCCAGCAGTCCTCAGGGCGGGGAGACCCAGTACTTC. Translation: CASSPQGGETQYF.

This chain uses TRBV5-6 with TRBJ2-7, with unresolved D. Germline V gives CDR1 SGHDT, CDR2 YYEEEE. V was trimmed by 0 bases and J by 4 bases, leaving 5 bases between them. CDR3 size: 12 residues. CDR3 DNA sequence: TGTGCCAGCAGCTTGGTTCGGTACGAGCAGTACTTC. Translation gives CASSLVRYEQYF.

A single count supports this clone. The rearrangement uses TRBV6-5 and TRBJ1-4; D unclear. Trimming left V 8 bases short and J 8 bases short, with 15 bases between. There are 13 residues in the CDR3. Germline CDR1 is MNHEY and CDR2 is SVGAGI. CDR3 protein: CASRQLLGEKLFF. In DNA form, the CDR3 reads TGTGCCAGCCGTCAGTTACTTGGAGAAAAACTGTTTTTT.

This chain uses TRBV19 with TRBJ1-1; D is undetermined. The CDR3 spans 15 residues. CDR1 is LNHDA, CDR2 SQIVND, per germline (reference sequence). Trimming shortened V by 0 bases and J by 3 bases, and 11 bases separated the two germline ends. The CDR3 here is CASSIDPRVDTEAFF. The DNA for the CDR3 is TGTGCCAGTAGTATAGATCCGAGGGTCGACACTGAAGCTTTCTTT.

The V gene is TRBV7-9, the J gene TRBJ2-5; D not resolved. Looked up from germline, CDR1 is SEHNR and CDR2 is FQNEAQ (reference sequence). V was shortened by 2 bases and J by 5 bases, with 18 bases between the two germline ends. There are 16 residues in the CDR3. This CDR3 is CASSLSISGASETQYF. The CDR3 DNA sequence: TGTGCCAGCAGCTTATCAATCTCAGGAGCCAGTGAGACCCAGTACTTC.

This chain connects TRBV29-1 to TRBJ2-2; the match to TRBD1 covers 8 bases. V dropped 3 bases and J dropped 0; count of bases not matched to a gene: 9. Per germline, CDR1 SQVTM and CDR2 ANQGSEA. The CDR3 runs 17 residues. CDR3 sequence: CSVEGTGAFANTGELFF. In DNA, the CDR3 is TGCAGCGTTGAGGGGACAGGAGCTTTCGCGAACACCGGGGAGCTGTTTTTT.

The chain employs TRBV19 and TRBJ2-3; maybe TRBD2 (5 bases). Germline assignment: CDR1 LNHDA and CDR2 SQIVND (reference sequence). This CDR3 region has 13 residues. V was clipped by 5 bases and J by 4 bases, with 10 bases between them. The CDR3: CASSSTGADTQYF. Here the CDR3 DNA reads TGTGCCAGTAGTTCCACCGGGGCAGATACGCAGTATTTT.

The V call is TRBV6-1, the J call TRBJ2-7, with D perhaps matching TRBD1 (6 bases). Trimming left V 2 bases short and J 4 bases short, with 12 bases between. CDR1 MNHNS and CDR2 SASEGT come from the germline V gene. The CDR3 is 14 residues long. In DNA, the CDR3 is TGTGCCAGCAGTGAACTGGGGGCCAGATACGAGCAGTACTTC. This encodes CASSELGARYEQYF.

A remark on this clone: Within the sample, other DNA sequences also encode this same CDR3. This rearrangement joins TRBV27 to TRBJ2-1; a possible D gene is TRBD2 (6 bases). CDR1 is MNHEY, CDR2 SMNVEV, per germline (reference sequence). CDR3 length: 13 residues. Trimming left V 6 bases short and J 1 base short, with 7 bases between. For the CDR3, the DNA is TGTGCCAGCAGCGGGGGTTCCTACAATGAGCAGTTCTTC. It codes for CASSGGSYNEQFF.

The gene calls are TRBV2 and TRBJ2-1; D may be TRBD2 (5 bases). This CDR3 contains 17 residues. From germline, CDR1 is SNHLY and CDR2 FYNNEI. The ends were cut back, 6 bases at V and 2 bases at J, with 20 bases in the middle. In nucleotides, the CDR3 is TGTGCCAGCAGAACTAGTACGAGTGGCGGGCCCTACAATGAGCAGTTCTTC. This translates into CASRTSTSGGPYNEQFF.

Notes on this clone: Other DNA sequences within the sample encode an identical CDR3. The rearrangement links TRBV28 to TRBJ2-7; D possibly corresponds to TRBD1 (5 bases). CDR3 size: 12 residues. Germline V lookup: CDR1 MDHEN, CDR2 SYDVKM. V was trimmed by 2 bases and J by 4 bases, leaving 6 bases between them. The CDR3 sequence: CASSLDSYEQYF. The CDR3 DNA is TGTGCCAGCAGTTTAGACAGTTACGAGCAGTACTTC.

This chain connects TRBV6-1 to TRBJ1-2, with 7 bases lining up with TRBD1. The CDR3 has 15 amino acids. Germline V CDR1 and CDR2: MNHNS, SASEGT. V shed 4 bases and J 4 bases; nucleotides not matched to a gene: 9. The CDR3 sequence: CASSATGTALYGYTF. The CDR3 coding sequence is TGTGCCAGCAGTGCCACCGGGACAGCTCTCTATGGCTACACCTTC.